A selection of T cell receptor beta chains follows, all from one sample in a study of blood T cell repertoires in COVID-19. Data came from immunoSEQ multiplex PCR; TCRdb stores just in-frame clones and leaves some out. The sample holds 150,000 to 200,000 clones, approximately 86% seen once. Specimen: PBMCs or T cells enriched from blood (not recorded which). These TCRs come from a woman in her sixties or seventies with acute COVID-19. Each CDR3 is given with its conserved first and last residue. A D gene is named only where the DNA matches it firmly. Not all rows give a size; the values are once, few, many and, for expanded clones, a class.

>18|TRBV19|TRBJ1-3|-|TRBD1
CASSAKRPGQGSGNTIYF
>14|TRBV6-5|TRBJ2-3|few|TRBD2
CASSRLAGGDTQYF
>17|TRBV27|TRBJ2-2|-|-
CASSLLVRSPNTGELFF
>16|TRBV19|TRBJ1-5|-|-
CASSPPAGYGNQPQHF
>15|TRBV27|TRBJ2-2|-|-
CASSFSRFNTGELFF
>15|TRBV6-2/TRBV6-3|TRBJ2-7|-|TRBD1
CASSNPGQVNYEQYF
>16|TRBV6-5|TRBJ1-2|-|-
CASSSAAGLVDYGYTF
>17|TRBV10-2|TRBJ2-7|-|-
CASSYPFPGLGTYEQYF
>14|TRBV27|TRBJ2-7|-|-
CASSYILMPYEQYF
>15|TRBV27|TRBJ2-1|-|-
CASRTDAVSYNEQFF
>15|TRBV19|TRBJ1-1|-|-
CASVTLGKGETEAFF
>14|TRBV28|TRBJ2-5|once|TRBD1
CASSSGQGQETQYF
>12|TRBV12-3/TRBV12-4|TRBJ2-1|-|-
CASSGTYNEQFF
>12|TRBV12-3/TRBV12-4|TRBJ2-5|-|-
CASSSPRETQYF
>14|TRBV6-5|TRBJ1-3|-|-
CASRTDSSGNTIYF
>16|TRBV19|TRBJ2-5|many|TRBD2
CASSPYPSGGRETQYF
>13|TRBV7-2|TRBJ1-2|-|-
CASSLGGDYGYTF
>13|TRBV28|TRBJ1-4|-|TRBD1
CASLTGGHEKLFF
>14|TRBV3-1/TRBV3-2|TRBJ1-3|-|-
CASSRRGDGNTIYF
>14|TRBV9|TRBJ2-1|-|-
CASSPPGGYNEQFF
>17|TRBV21-1|TRBJ2-7|-|-
CPILLAGGRSSYYEQYF
>14|TRBV7-2|TRBJ2-3|once|TRBD1
CASSPDRGADTQYF
>13|TRBV30|TRBJ1-2|-|-
CAWNTGFDYGYTF
>18|TRBV19|TRBJ1-5|-|-
CASSMGSFQVNSNQPQHF
>16|TRBV5-1|TRBJ1-1|-|-
CASSEINPGGGTEAFF
>16|TRBV9|TRBJ2-7|-|-
CASSVGWQASSYEQYF
>17|TRBV25-1|TRBJ2-2|-|TRBD2
CASSPHTSGTDPGELFF
>15|TRBV2|TRBJ2-1|-|TRBD2
CATRLAGGVYNEQFF
>15|TRBV19|TRBJ2-1|-|TRBD2
CASSISSGGNNEQFF
>13|TRBV3-1/TRBV3-2|TRBJ2-1|few|TRBD2
CASRTSGYNEQFF
>14|TRBV30|TRBJ2-1|-|TRBD2
CAWSGLAGGFEQFF
>15|TRBV9|TRBJ2-1|-|TRBD2
CASSALAGGYNEQFF
>15|TRBV6-2/TRBV6-3|TRBJ2-2|-|-
CASSYPTGLPGELFF
>13|TRBV24-1|TRBJ1-1|-|-
CATSDWGDTEAFF
>13|TRBV9|TRBJ1-6|-|TRBD1
CASTGEYNSPLHF
>15|TRBV7-9|TRBJ1-1|once|TRBD1
CASSIGDRDGAEAFF
>16|TRBV4-3|TRBJ2-1|-|TRBD2
CASSQDRLAGSNEQFF
>14|TRBV30|TRBJ2-1|-|-
CAWSRSGIPEGQFF
>16|TRBV7-6|TRBJ2-3|few|-
CASSLSGGQPTDTQYF
>14|TRBV6-2/TRBV6-3|TRBJ1-3|-|TRBD1
CASSWTGGADTIYF
>14|TRBV7-2|TRBJ2-1|-|-
CASSGQNFRDEQFF
>14|TRBV28|TRBJ2-3|-|TRBD2
CASSLAGGTDTQYF
>16|TRBV20-1|TRBJ2-3|-|TRBD2
CSASLSGRTSEDTQYF
>16|TRBV19|TRBJ1-2|once|TRBD1
CASSATRTGTSDGYTF
>12|TRBV19|TRBJ1-5|-|-
CASHRVNQPQHF
>17|TRBV11-3|TRBJ2-1|-|TRBD2
CASSPNSGLAAYNEQFF
>15|TRBV3-1/TRBV3-2|TRBJ2-3|once|-
CASSPGTGGTDTQYF
>11|TRBV2|TRBJ1-6|-|-
CASSYSSPLHF
>19|TRBV5-1|TRBJ2-3|-|TRBD2
CASSHTSGSYVASTDTQYF